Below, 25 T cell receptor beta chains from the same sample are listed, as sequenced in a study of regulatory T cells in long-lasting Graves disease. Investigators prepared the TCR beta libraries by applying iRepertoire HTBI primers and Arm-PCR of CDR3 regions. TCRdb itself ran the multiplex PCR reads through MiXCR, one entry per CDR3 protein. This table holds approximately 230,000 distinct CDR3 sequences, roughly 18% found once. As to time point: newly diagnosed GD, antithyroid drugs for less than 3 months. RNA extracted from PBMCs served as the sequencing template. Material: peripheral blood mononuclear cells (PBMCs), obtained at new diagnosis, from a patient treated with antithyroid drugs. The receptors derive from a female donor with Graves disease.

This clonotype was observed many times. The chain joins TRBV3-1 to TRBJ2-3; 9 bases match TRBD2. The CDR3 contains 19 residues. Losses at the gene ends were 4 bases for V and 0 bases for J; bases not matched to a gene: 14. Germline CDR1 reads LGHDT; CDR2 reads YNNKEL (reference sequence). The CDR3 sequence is CASSRLPLAGPTSTDTQYF. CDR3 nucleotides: TGTGCCAGCAGCCGCCTCCCTCTAGCGGGACCCACTAGCACAGATACGCAGTATTTT.

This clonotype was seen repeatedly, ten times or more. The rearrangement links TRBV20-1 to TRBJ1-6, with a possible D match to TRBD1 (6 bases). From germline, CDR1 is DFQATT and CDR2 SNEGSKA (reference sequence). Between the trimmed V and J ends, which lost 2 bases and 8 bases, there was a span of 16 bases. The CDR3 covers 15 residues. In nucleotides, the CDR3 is TGCAGTGCTAGACAAAACAGGGAGGCGGATTCACCCCTCCACTTT. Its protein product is CSARQNREADSPLHF.

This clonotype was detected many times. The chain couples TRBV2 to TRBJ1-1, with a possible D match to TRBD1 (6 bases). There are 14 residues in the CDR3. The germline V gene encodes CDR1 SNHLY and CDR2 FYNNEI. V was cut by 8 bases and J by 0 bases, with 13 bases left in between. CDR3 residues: CASAPDSVNTEAFF. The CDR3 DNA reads TGTGCCAGCGCCCCGGACAGTGTGAACACTGAAGCTTTCTTT.

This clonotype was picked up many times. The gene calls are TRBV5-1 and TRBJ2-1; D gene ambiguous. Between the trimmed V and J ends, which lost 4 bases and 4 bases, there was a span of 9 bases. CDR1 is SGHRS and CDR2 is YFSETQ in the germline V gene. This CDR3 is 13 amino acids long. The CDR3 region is CASSEDGYNEQFF. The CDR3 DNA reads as TGCGCCAGCAGCGAAGACGGTTACAATGAGCAGTTCTTC.

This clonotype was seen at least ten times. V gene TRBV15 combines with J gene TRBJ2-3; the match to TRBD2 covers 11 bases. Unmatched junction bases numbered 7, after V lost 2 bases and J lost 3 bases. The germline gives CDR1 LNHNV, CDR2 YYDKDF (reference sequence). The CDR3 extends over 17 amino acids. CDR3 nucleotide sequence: TGTGCCACCAGCAGACTATCCGGGACTAGCGGTACAGATACGCAGTATTTT. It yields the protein CATSRLSGTSGTDTQYF.

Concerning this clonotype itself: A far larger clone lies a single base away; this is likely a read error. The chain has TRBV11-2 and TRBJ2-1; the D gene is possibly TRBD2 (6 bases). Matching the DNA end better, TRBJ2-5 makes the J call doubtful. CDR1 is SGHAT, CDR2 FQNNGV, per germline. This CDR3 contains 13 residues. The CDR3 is CANSPNLAETQYF. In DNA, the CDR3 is TGTGCCAACAGCCCAAATCTAGCGGAGACCCAGTACTTC.

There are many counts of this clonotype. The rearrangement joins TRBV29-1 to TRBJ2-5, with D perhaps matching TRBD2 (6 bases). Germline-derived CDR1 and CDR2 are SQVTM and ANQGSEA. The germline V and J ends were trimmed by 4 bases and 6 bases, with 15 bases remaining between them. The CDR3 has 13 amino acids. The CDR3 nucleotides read TGCAGCGTTGGGGTTGGGGGAGGAAAGACCCAGTACTTC. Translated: CSVGVGGGKTQYF.

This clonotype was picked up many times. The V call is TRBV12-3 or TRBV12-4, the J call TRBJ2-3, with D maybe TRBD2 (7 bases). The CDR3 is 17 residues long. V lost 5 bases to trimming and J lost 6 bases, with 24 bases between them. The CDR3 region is CASSTHREGYLADTQYF. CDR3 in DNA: TGTGCCAGCAGTACCCACAGGGAGGGGTATCTTGCGGATACGCAGTATTTT.

CDR3 nucleotides: TGTGCCATCAACGGTAGTGCGAGTTGGGGTAACACTGAAGCTTTCTTT. Translation gives CAINGSASWGNTEAFF. J is TRBJ1-1 and V is TRBV10-3; D remains ambiguous. The V gene's germline CDR1 is ENHRY and CDR2 SYGVKD. The V and J ends lost 7 bases and 2 bases respectively, with 20 bases between them. This CDR3 comprises 16 residues.

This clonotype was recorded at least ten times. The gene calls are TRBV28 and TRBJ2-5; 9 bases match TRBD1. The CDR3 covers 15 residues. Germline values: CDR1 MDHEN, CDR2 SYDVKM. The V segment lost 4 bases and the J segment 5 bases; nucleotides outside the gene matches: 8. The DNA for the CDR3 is TGTGCCAGCAGTTCCTCAAGGACAGGGGCTGAGACCCAGTACTTC. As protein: CASSSSRTGAETQYF.

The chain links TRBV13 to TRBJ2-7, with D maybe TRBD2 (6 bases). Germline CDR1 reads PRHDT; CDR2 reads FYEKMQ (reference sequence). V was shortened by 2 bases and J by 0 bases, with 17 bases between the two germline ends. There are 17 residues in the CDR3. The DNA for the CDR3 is TGTGCCAGCAGCTTAAGGCAGAGTAGGGACTCCTCCTACGAGCAGTACTTC. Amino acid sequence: CASSLRQSRDSSYEQYF. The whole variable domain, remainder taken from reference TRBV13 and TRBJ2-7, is AAGVIQSPRHLIKEKRETATLKCYPIPRHDTVYWYQQGPGQDPQFLISFYEKMQSDKGSIPDRFSAQQFSDYHSELNMSSLELGDSALYFCASSLRQSRDSSYEQYFGPGTRLTVT.

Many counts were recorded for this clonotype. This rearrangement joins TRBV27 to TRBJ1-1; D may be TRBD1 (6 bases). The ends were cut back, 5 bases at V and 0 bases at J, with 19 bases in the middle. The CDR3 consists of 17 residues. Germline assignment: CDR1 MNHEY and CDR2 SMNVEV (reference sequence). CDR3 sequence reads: CASSPGQGRSMNTEAFF. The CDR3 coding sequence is TGTGCCAGCAGTCCCGGCCAGGGGAGGAGTATGAACACTGAAGCTTTCTTT.

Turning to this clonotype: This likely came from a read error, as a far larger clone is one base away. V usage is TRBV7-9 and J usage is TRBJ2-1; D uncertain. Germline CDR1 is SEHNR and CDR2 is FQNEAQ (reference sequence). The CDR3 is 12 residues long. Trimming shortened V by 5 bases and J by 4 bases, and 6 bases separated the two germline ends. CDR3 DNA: TGTGCCAGCAGCGTAGGGTACAATGAGCAGTTCTTC. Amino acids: CASSVGYNEQFF.

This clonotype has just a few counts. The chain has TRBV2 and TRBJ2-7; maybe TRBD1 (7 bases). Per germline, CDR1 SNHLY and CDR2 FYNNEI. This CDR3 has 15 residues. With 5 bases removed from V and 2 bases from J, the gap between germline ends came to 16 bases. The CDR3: CASSPSAGGPYEQYF. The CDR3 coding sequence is TGTGCCAGCAGTCCCAGCGCAGGGGGGCCCTACGAGCAGTACTTC.

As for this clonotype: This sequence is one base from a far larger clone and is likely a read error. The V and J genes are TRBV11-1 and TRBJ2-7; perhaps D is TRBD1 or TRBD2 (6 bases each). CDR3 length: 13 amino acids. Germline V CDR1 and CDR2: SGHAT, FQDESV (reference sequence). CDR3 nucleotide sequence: TGTGCCAGTGAGGGGGGCTCCTACAATGAGCAGTCCTTC. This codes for CASEGGSYNEQSF.

CDR3 in DNA: TGTGCCAGCAGCTCCGGTCAGTCGGGACTAACGGGAGCAGATACGCAGTATTTT. As protein: CASSSGQSGLTGADTQYF. The chain carries TRBV7-9 and TRBJ2-3, with 7 bases that match TRBD2. Per germline, CDR1 SEHNR and CDR2 FQNEAQ (reference sequence). There are 18 residues in the CDR3. V lost 4 bases to trimming and J lost 4 bases; unmatched junction nucleotides: 17.

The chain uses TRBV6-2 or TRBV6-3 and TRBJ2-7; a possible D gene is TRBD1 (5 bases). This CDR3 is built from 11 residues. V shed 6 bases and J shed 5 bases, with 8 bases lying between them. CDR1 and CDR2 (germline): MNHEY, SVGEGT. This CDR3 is CASSQGHEQYF. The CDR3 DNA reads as TGTGCCAGCAGCCAGGGCCACGAGCAGTACTTC.

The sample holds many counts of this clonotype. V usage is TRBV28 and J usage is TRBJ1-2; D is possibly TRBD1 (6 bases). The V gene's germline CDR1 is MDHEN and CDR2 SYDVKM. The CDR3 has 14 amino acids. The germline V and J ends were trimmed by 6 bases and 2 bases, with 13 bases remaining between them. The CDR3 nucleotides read TGTGCCAGCAGGTCCGGGGGCGCCAACTATGGCTACACCTTC. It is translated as CASRSGGANYGYTF.

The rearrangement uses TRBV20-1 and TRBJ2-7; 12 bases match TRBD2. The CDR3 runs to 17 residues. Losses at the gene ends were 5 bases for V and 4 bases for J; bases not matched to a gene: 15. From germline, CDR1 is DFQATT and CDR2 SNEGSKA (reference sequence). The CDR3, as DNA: TGCAGTGCTGCAGCATCTAGCGGGAGGGCCTCTCGGTACGAGCAGTACTTC. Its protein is CSAAASSGRASRYEQYF.

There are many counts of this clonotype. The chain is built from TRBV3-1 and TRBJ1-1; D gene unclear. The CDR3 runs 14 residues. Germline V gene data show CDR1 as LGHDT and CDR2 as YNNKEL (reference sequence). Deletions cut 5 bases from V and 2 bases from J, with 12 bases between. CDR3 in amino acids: CASSSISYNTEAFF. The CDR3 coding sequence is TGTGCCAGCAGCTCTATATCATACAACACTGAAGCTTTCTTT.

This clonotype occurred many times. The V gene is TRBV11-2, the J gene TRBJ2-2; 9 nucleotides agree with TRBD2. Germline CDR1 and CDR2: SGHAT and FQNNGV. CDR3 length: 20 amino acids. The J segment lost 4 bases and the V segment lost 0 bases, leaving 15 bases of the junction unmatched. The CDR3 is CASSLDTDFLLAGITGELFF. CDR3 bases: TGTGCCAGCAGCTTAGATACAGATTTCCTCCTAGCGGGGATCACCGGGGAGCTGTTTTTT. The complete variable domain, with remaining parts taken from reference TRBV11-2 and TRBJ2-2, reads EAGVAQSPRYKIIEKRQSVAFWCNPISGHATLYWYQQILGQGPKLLIQFQNNGVVDDSQLPKDRFSAERLKGVDSTLKIQPAKLEDSAVYLCASSLDTDFLLAGITGELFFGEGSRLTVL.

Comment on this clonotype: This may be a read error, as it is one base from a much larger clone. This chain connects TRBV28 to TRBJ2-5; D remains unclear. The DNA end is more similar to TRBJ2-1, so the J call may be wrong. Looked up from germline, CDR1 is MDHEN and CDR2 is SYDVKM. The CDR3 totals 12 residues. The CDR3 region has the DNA TGTGCCAGCAGTTTATCCTGCCGTGAGCAGTTCTTC. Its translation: CASSLSCREQFF.

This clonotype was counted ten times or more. CDR3 sequence (DNA): TGTGCCAGCAAGCCTTCCAGGGGAAGGACCGGGGAGCTGTTTTTT. Its translation: CASKPSRGRTGELFF. The chain joins TRBV2 to TRBJ2-2; weak D call: TRBD1 (6 bases). Germline values: CDR1 SNHLY, CDR2 FYNNEI. The V end was cut by 7 bases, the J end by 5 bases, with 17 bases between. The CDR3 loop spans 15 amino acids.

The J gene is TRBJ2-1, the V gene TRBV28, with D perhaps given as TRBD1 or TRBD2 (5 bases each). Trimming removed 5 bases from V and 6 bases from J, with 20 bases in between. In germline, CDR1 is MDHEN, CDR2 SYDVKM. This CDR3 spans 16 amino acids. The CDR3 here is CASSETGPLRGNEQFF. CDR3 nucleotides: TGTGCCAGCAGTGAGACGGGACCCCTAAGGGGCAATGAGCAGTTCTTC.

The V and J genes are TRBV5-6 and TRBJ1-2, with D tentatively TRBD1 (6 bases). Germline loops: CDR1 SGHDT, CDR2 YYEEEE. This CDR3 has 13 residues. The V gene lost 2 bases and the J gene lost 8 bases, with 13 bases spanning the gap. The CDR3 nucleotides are TGTGCCAGCAGCTTTGGAACAGGGTGGGGCTACACCTTC. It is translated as CASSFGTGWGYTF.